This is a list of T cell receptor beta chains from one sample in a study of blood T cells in healthy people across ages. TCRdb called the 5' RACE reads again in MiXCR, with one record for every CDR3 protein. Of around 780,000 distinct CDR3 sequences listed, roughly 50% are singletons. The sample comprised blood. The receptors were sampled from a man aged 35-49 years in good health. The CDR3 runs from the conserved cysteine through the conserved F or W. Each record gives: CDR3 length, D gene, clone size, J gene, V gene, CDR3 protein, CDR3 DNA. A D gene is named only where the DNA matches it firmly. Clone size, where shown, is once, few, many, or a class for clones that have expanded.

CDR3 length: 16; D gene: NA; clone size: NA; J gene: TRBJ1-2; V gene: TRBV7-2; CDR3 protein: CASSPRPGGGTYGYTF; CDR3 DNA: TGTGCCAGCAGCCCCCGCCCTGGAGGGGGAACCTATGGCTACACCTTC
CDR3 length: 17; D gene: TRBD1; clone size: NA; J gene: TRBJ1-2; V gene: TRBV6-5; CDR3 protein: CASSYSSTGGDSYGYTF; CDR3 DNA: TGTGCCAGCAGTTACTCGAGTACAGGGGGCGATAGCTATGGCTACACCTTC
CDR3 length: 13; D gene: NA; clone size: NA; J gene: TRBJ2-3; V gene: TRBV29-1; CDR3 protein: CSLLESGTDTQYF; CDR3 DNA: TGCAGCCTTTTAGAGTCGGGCACAGATACGCAGTATTTT
CDR3 length: 15; D gene: NA; clone size: few; J gene: TRBJ2-5; V gene: TRBV7-2; CDR3 protein: CACSLVVGQEETQYF; CDR3 DNA: TGTGCCTGCAGCTTAGTTGTCGGGCAAGAAGAGACCCAGTACTTC
CDR3 length: 15; D gene: NA; clone size: NA; J gene: TRBJ2-3; V gene: TRBV28; CDR3 protein: CASSPHGSGTDTQYF; CDR3 DNA: TGTGCCAGCAGCCCGCACGGGAGTGGCACAGATACGCAGTATTTT
CDR3 length: 15; D gene: NA; clone size: NA; J gene: TRBJ2-4; V gene: TRBV20-1; CDR3 protein: CSAYVNREAKNIQYF; CDR3 DNA: TGCAGTGCATATGTAAACAGGGAAGCCAAAAACATTCAGTACTTC
CDR3 length: 15; D gene: NA; clone size: NA; J gene: TRBJ2-2; V gene: TRBV7-8; CDR3 protein: CASRPRGWGTGELFF; CDR3 DNA: TGTGCCAGCAGACCCCGGGGGTGGGGCACCGGGGAGCTGTTTTTT
CDR3 length: 12; D gene: NA; clone size: NA; J gene: TRBJ2-1; V gene: TRBV20-1; CDR3 protein: CSARGGGYEQFF; CDR3 DNA: TGCAGTGCTAGAGGTGGGGGGTATGAGCAGTTCTTC
CDR3 length: 14; D gene: NA; clone size: NA; J gene: TRBJ2-3; V gene: TRBV5-1; CDR3 protein: CASSLEQNTDTQYF; CDR3 DNA: TGCGCCAGCAGCTTGGAGCAGAACACAGATACGCAGTATTTT
CDR3 length: 14; D gene: NA; clone size: NA; J gene: TRBJ2-3; V gene: TRBV27; CDR3 protein: CASSFDSFTDTQYF; CDR3 DNA: TGTGCCAGCAGTTTCGACAGTTTCACAGATACGCAGTATTTT
CDR3 length: 18; D gene: TRBD2; clone size: few; J gene: TRBJ2-1; V gene: TRBV2; CDR3 protein: CASKRPSGRLSPSNEQFF; CDR3 DNA: TGTGCCAGCAAGAGGCCTAGCGGGAGGCTCAGTCCGTCCAATGAGCAGTTCTTC
CDR3 length: 14; D gene: NA; clone size: NA; J gene: TRBJ1-5; V gene: TRBV7-2; CDR3 protein: CASSLDGRSTAQHF; CDR3 DNA: TGTGCCAGCAGCTTAGACGGCAGGTCCACGGCCCAGCATTTT
CDR3 length: 16; D gene: NA; clone size: NA; J gene: TRBJ1-2; V gene: TRBV3-1; CDR3 protein: CASSQGRTWGGYGYTF; CDR3 DNA: TGTGCCAGCAGCCAAGGCCGAACATGGGGGGGATATGGCTACACCTTC
CDR3 length: 14; D gene: NA; clone size: few; J gene: TRBJ2-7; V gene: TRBV4-3; CDR3 protein: CASSQVAANNEQYF; CDR3 DNA: TGCGCCAGCAGCCAAGTGGCAGCAAACAACGAGCAGTACTTC